This is a list of T cell receptor beta chains from one sample in a study of blood T cell repertoires in COVID-19. The method was immunoSEQ multiplex PCR; TCRdb's version includes in-frame clones alone and lacks a portion of them. The sample lists about 98,000 clones; 82% were seen once. Sequences were obtained from peripheral blood. All receptors come from a man aged 65-85 years with active or convalescent COVID-19. Each CDR3 is given with its conserved first and last residue. A D gene is named only where the DNA matches it firmly. A clone size is listed for some rows: how often the clone was seen (once, few, many), or a class if it is expanded.

j_call clone_size d_call v_call cdr3_nt cdr3_aa
TRBJ2-7 . . TRBV10-1 TGCGCCAGCAGTGAGGACAGGGATCCGGGGAGGTACGAGCAGTACTTC CASSEDRDPGRYEQYF
TRBJ1-5 . . TRBV7-2 TGTGCCAGCAGCTTAGCGACAGTAAATCAGCCCCAGCATTTT CASSLATVNQPQHF
TRBJ1-1 . TRBD1 TRBV5-6 TGTGCCAGCAGCTTGGCGCTAACAGGGGTACAACCGGGCACTGAAGCTTTCTTT CASSLALTGVQPGTEAFF
TRBJ2-5 many . TRBV3-1/TRBV3-2 TGTGCCAGCAGCGTGGGGGGACGCGAGACCCAGTACTTC CASSVGGRETQYF
TRBJ2-1 . TRBD2 TRBV5-1 TGCGCCAGCAGCCCTACGTCCTCAGCGGGGCGATACAATGAGCAGTTCTTC CASSPTSSAGRYNEQFF
TRBJ2-7 . TRBD1 TRBV5-6 TGTGCCAGCAGCCAGCAGGGGGCGATTCCTACCGGCGAGCAGTACTTC CASSQQGAIPTGEQYF
TRBJ1-2 . TRBD1 TRBV5-1 TGCGCCAGCAGCTTGGCCTGGGACAGTTCCTATGGCTACACCTTC CASSLAWDSSYGYTF
TRBJ2-1 . TRBD1 TRBV9 TGTGCCAGCAGCGTAGGGCCAGGGGGCTTAATTGAGCAGTTCTTC CASSVGPGGLIEQFF
TRBJ1-4 . . TRBV19 TGTGCCAGCCAGCCCCAGGGATCGTCTGAAAAACTGTTTTTT CASQPQGSSEKLFF
TRBJ2-1 . TRBD1 TRBV6-4 TGTGCCAGCAGTGAATTACAGGGGAATGAGCAGTTCTTC CASSELQGNEQFF
TRBJ2-1 . . TRBV5-1 TGCGCCAGCAGCTTGGGTCGGTCCAACGAGCAGTTCTTC CASSLGRSNEQFF
TRBJ2-5 . . TRBV18 TGTGCCAGCTCACCACGAAGACTACCGGCGACCCAGTACTTC CASSPRRLPATQYF
TRBJ1-5 . . TRBV18 TGTGCCACCTCAGGCACGGGGGGAGAGCCCCAGCATTTT CATSGTGGEPQHF
TRBJ2-7 . . TRBV28 TGTGCCAGCACCCCTTTAGGAGGGCAGGGAGGCGACGAGCAGTACTTC CASTPLGGQGGDEQYF
TRBJ2-3 . TRBD2 TRBV9 TGTGCCAGCAGCGTAGACGCGAGGGTACTAGCGGGGGATCAAGATACGCAGTATTTT CASSVDARVLAGDQDTQYF
TRBJ1-1 . . TRBV7-9 TGTGCCAGCAGCTTCGGGGGTGCGAACACTGAAGCTTTCTTT CASSFGGANTEAFF
TRBJ1-2 few . TRBV29-1 TGCAGCGTTGAAAACCCAGGCTATGGCTACACCTTC CSVENPGYGYTF
TRBJ2-6 . . TRBV3-1/TRBV3-2 TGTGCCAGCAGCCAAGAATTCGGCTGGGGGCGCGTGAGCTCTGGGGCCAACGTCCTGACTTTC CASSQEFGWGRVSSGANVLTF
TRBJ1-2 few TRBD1 TRBV6-5 TGTGCCAGCAGGAGACAGGGGGCAGGTGGCTACACCTTC CASRRQGAGGYTF
TRBJ1-2 . . TRBV14 TGTGCCAGCAGCCAAAGCACCTATGGCTACACCTTC CASSQSTYGYTF
TRBJ2-7 once . TRBV5-3 TGTGCCAGAAGCTTGGGCCAAGCGGTGGGGTACGAGCAGTACTTC CARSLGQAVGYEQYF
TRBJ2-1 . . TRBV3-1/TRBV3-2 TGTGCCAGCAGCCAAGGAGGTTCAAGCTCCTACAATGAGCAGTTCTTC CASSQGGSSSYNEQFF
TRBJ2-7 . TRBD2 TRBV30 TGTGCCTGGAGTAAGACTAGCGCGGGAGGCTACGAGCAGTACTTC CAWSKTSAGGYEQYF
TRBJ2-7 . . TRBV12-3/TRBV12-4 TGTGCCAGCAGCGCCCTGGCTTATCACGAGCAGTACTTC CASSALAYHEQYF
TRBJ2-3 . . TRBV2 TGTGCCAGCAAAGTACAGGGCCCGGGAGGTACGCAGTATTTT CASKVQGPGGTQYF
TRBJ2-3 . TRBD1 TRBV6-5 TGTGCCAGCAGCGGACAGGGTAGTCCAGATACGCAGTATTTT CASSGQGSPDTQYF
TRBJ2-7 . TRBD1 TRBV2 TGTGCCAGCAGGACAGGGATCGAGCAGTACTTC CASRTGIEQYF
TRBJ1-5 . . TRBV6-5 TGTGCCAGCAGTCCAAGCCCAGGAGACAGGTGGCCCCAGCATTTT CASSPSPGDRWPQHF
TRBJ1-4 . . TRBV19 TGTGCCAGTACCCGACTGAAAAATGAAAAACTGTTTTTT CASTRLKNEKLFF
TRBJ2-7 . . TRBV11-3 TGTGCCAGCAGCTTAGTGGCGGGGAGTTACGAGCAGTACTTC CASSLVAGSYEQYF
TRBJ1-4 . . TRBV6-5 TGTGCCAGCAGGAAGACAGGAAATGAAAAACTGTTTTTT CASRKTGNEKLFF
TRBJ1-1 . . TRBV15 TGTGCCACCAGCAGAGACATTACTGGCACTGAAGCTTTCTTT CATSRDITGTEAFF
TRBJ1-2 once . TRBV5-1 TGCGCCAGCAGCTTGGGTGGGCAGGGGAACTATGGCTACACCTTC CASSLGGQGNYGYTF
TRBJ2-7 . . TRBV11-2 TGTGCCAGCAGCTTAGGCGCGCAGGACTACGAGCAGTACTTC CASSLGAQDYEQYF
TRBJ1-4 . . TRBV12-5 . CASGLVRAGNFQLMKNCFF
TRBJ1-2 . . TRBV19 TGTGCCAGTAGTATTGGTCCAGCGAACTATGGCTACACCTTC CASSIGPANYGYTF
TRBJ1-4 . . TRBV2 TGTGCCAGCGGGTCGGACAGCCTAACTAATGAAAAACTGTTTTTT CASGSDSLTNEKLFF
TRBJ1-4 . . TRBV5-4 TGTGCCGGGTCATGGGAGGCGGAAAAACTGTTTTTT CAGSWEAEKLFF
TRBJ2-2 . TRBD1 TRBV7-7 TGTGCTAGCAGCCCTAGGGCCGGGACAGGGACCGGGGAGCTGTTTTTT CASSPRAGTGTGELFF
TRBJ1-5 . TRBD1 TRBV18 TGTGCCAGCTCACCACAGACAGGGACCCTTCTCAATCAGCCCCAGCATTTT CASSPQTGTLLNQPQHF
TRBJ2-5 . TRBD2 TRBV5-1 TGCGCCAGCAGCTTGCCAGCGGGGGGTCAAGAGACCCAGTACTTC CASSLPAGGQETQYF
TRBJ2-1 . TRBD2 TRBV14 TGTGCCAGCAGCCAATGGTCCCCTACTAGCGGGGGGAAGAATGAGCAGTTCTTC CASSQWSPTSGGKNEQFF
TRBJ2-3 . . TRBV6-2/TRBV6-3 TGTGCCAGCAGTTACTATAGTAGCACAGATACGCAGTATTTT CASSYYSSTDTQYF
TRBJ2-1 few TRBD1 TRBV29-1 TGCAGCGTCGCTGCCGGGACAGGGATGGACAATGAGCAGTTCTTC CSVAAGTGMDNEQFF
TRBJ2-7 . TRBD1 TRBV5-5 TGTGCCAGCAGCCTCGACAGGGGGGTTGCCTACGAGCAGTACTTC CASSLDRGVAYEQYF
TRBJ2-6 few . TRBV6-4 TGTGCCAGCAGTTTAATGTCTGGGGCCAACGTCCTGACTTTC CASSLMSGANVLTF
TRBJ1-6 . TRBD1 TRBV2 TGTGCCAGCAATAGACAGGGGAGTGGGGCTTCACCCCTCCACTTT CASNRQGSGASPLHF
TRBJ2-7 . TRBD1 TRBV7-9 TGTGCCAGCAGCTTATGGGACAGGTCGTACGAGCAGTACTTC CASSLWDRSYEQYF
TRBJ1-2 few . TRBV21-1 TGTGCCAGCAGCGGACAGGGGGCCGGTGGCTACACCTTC CASSGQGAGGYTF
TRBJ1-4 . . TRBV3-1/TRBV3-2 TGTGCCAGCAGCCTTAACAGGGTTTCCGATGAAAAACTGTTTTTT CASSLNRVSDEKLFF